These T cell receptor beta chains were read from a single sample in a study of T cell repertoires in cytomegalovirus infection. In TCRdb, the reads were re-called with MiXCR into one record per CDR3 protein. Of around 310,000 distinct CDR3 sequences in the sample, 15% to 20% were seen once. The sequenced sample consisted of PBMCs. The source of these receptors is a human donor in good health (CMV status not recorded). Some clones in this sample may be carry-over from other donors' samples. Both conserved end residues are part of each CDR3. Fields, in order: J gene, V gene, clone size, D gene, CDR3 DNA, CDR3 protein. D genes are given only for firm matches. Expanded clones get a size class; other rows say once, few or many, or leave the size out.

TRBJ2-6,TRBV7-1,.,.,TGTGCCAGCAGCTCATCGACAGGCTCTGGGGCCAACGTCCTGACTTTC,CASSSSTGSGANVLTF
TRBJ1-2,TRBV5-5,few,.,TGTGCCAGCCGAGCCCCGGGCAGGTCTGAGGCTAACTATGGCTACACCTTC,CASRAPGRSEANYGYTF
TRBJ1-5,TRBV20-1,.,TRBD1,TGCAGTGCTAGCGACAGGGTAGGTCAGCCCCAGCATTTT,CSASDRVGQPQHF
TRBJ2-3,TRBV3-1,.,.,TGTGCCAGCAGCCAAGATCAGGCCCTTGTGCAGTATTTT,CASSQDQALVQYF
TRBJ2-3,TRBV5-6,few,.,TGTGCCAGCAGCTGGGGGGCGGGGAGCACAGATACGCAGTATTTT,CASSWGAGSTDTQYF
TRBJ2-4,TRBV5-4,.,TRBD2,TGTGCCAGCAGCATCGGACTAGCGAGAGCTCCCAGTCAGTACTTC,CASSIGLARAPSQYF
TRBJ2-7,TRBV25-1,few,TRBD1,TGTGCCAGCAGTACAGGGGGCTGGTACGAGCAGTACTTC,CASSTGGWYEQYF
TRBJ2-1,TRBV29-1,few,.,TGCAGCGTTGAGGGTAGTGAGACCATCAATGAGCAGTTCTTC,CSVEGSETINEQFF
TRBJ2-1,TRBV24-1,.,TRBD2,TGTGCCACCAGCCTTAGCGGGGGGGCAGGGGAGCAGTTCTTC,CATSLSGGAGEQFF
TRBJ2-3,TRBV7-2,many,TRBD1,TGTGCCAGCAGCCCTCCAGGGGGCTATCATACAGATACGCAGTATTTT,CASSPPGGYHTDTQYF
TRBJ2-3,TRBV6-2/TRBV6-3,.,.,TGTGCCAGCAGTTACGAAACGGTTACGCAGTATTTT,CASSYETVTQYF
TRBJ2-2,TRBV12-3/TRBV12-4,.,.,TGTGCCAGCAGTTCGGTCGGGGAGCTGTTTTTT,CASSSVGELFF
TRBJ2-7,TRBV10-3,.,TRBD2,TGTGCCATCAGTGAGTCCCGACTAGCGGGGGGCGACCCTATCGAGCAGTACTTC,CAISESRLAGGDPIEQYF
TRBJ1-2,TRBV7-2,few,.,TGTGCCAGCAGCTGGGGCAGGGGAAATGGCTACACCTTC,CASSWGRGNGYTF
TRBJ2-2,TRBV7-2,many,.,TGTGCCAGCAGCTTAGTTTGGGGCGACACCGGGGAGCTGTTTTTT,CASSLVWGDTGELFF
TRBJ2-1,TRBV6-6,many,.,TGTGCCAGCACCGATACCCCAGGTTACGGGCTGGGAAATGAGCAGTTCTTC,CASTDTPGYGLGNEQFF
TRBJ2-3,TRBV12-3/TRBV12-4,many,.,TGTGCCAGCAGTTGGGGGAATACGCAGTATTTT,CASSWGNTQYF
TRBJ2-1,TRBV4-3,few,.,TGCGCCAGCAGCCGAATAGGGGGTTGGGATGAGCAGTTCTTC,CASSRIGGWDEQFF
TRBJ2-2,TRBV20-1,.,.,TGCAGTGCTCCGGGGGTAAACACCGGGGAGCTGTTTTTT,CSAPGVNTGELFF
TRBJ2-3,TRBV7-2,.,TRBD2,TGTGCCAGCAGTGGGGGGGGGGACTCGAGTTTGACAGATACGCAGTATTTT,CASSGGGDSSLTDTQYF
TRBJ2-3,TRBV6-5,few,.,TGTGCCAGCAGGAGGGGTGCAGATACGCAGTATTTT,CASRRGADTQYF
TRBJ2-7,TRBV4-1,many,.,TGCGCCAGCAGCCGACAGGCGAACTCCTACGAGCAGTACTTC,CASSRQANSYEQYF
TRBJ1-1,TRBV27,.,TRBD1,TGTGCCAGCAGGCTGGGACAGCCACTCTCAGACACTGAAGCTTTCTTT,CASRLGQPLSDTEAFF
TRBJ2-7,TRBV23-1,.,.,TGCGCCAGCAGTCACTCGCCCTGGCCGGGGGGCCCCAGTTCCTACGAGCAGTACTTC,CASSHSPWPGGPSSYEQYF
TRBJ1-5,TRBV6-2/TRBV6-3,few,TRBD1,TGTGCCAGCAGCCCGACAGGGGGTCGCAATCAGCCCCAGCATTTT,CASSPTGGRNQPQHF
TRBJ2-2,TRBV7-9,.,.,TGTGCCAGCAGGCCAGGGGTGGACACCGGGGAGCTGTTTTTT,CASRPGVDTGELFF
TRBJ1-6,TRBV4-1,.,.,TGCGCCAGCAGCCAAGGACAGCGCTATAATTCACCCCTCCACTTT,CASSQGQRYNSPLHF
TRBJ2-2,TRBV2,.,.,TGTGCCAGCAGTGAAGCGATAGCTTCCGGGGAGCTGTTTTTT,CASSEAIASGELFF
TRBJ2-2,TRBV19,.,.,TGTGCCAGTAGTATCGAGGAAATCCGCGGGGAGCTGTTTTTT,CASSIEEIRGELFF
TRBJ2-7,TRBV20-1,few,TRBD1,TGCAGTGCGGCAACAGGGGGTGCTTCCTACGAGCAGTACTTC,CSAATGGASYEQYF
TRBJ2-4,TRBV5-4,.,.,TGTGCCAGCAGAACTAGCGAGGGGGACATTCAGTACTTC,CASRTSEGDIQYF
TRBJ1-1,TRBV7-9,.,.,TGTGCCAGCAGCTCCTCTGGACTGCTCACTGAAGCTTTCTTT,CASSSSGLLTEAFF
TRBJ1-1,TRBV20-1,.,TRBD1,TGCAGTGCTAGAAGACAGGGGATGAACACTGAAGCTTTCTTT,CSARRQGMNTEAFF
TRBJ2-3,TRBV2,few,.,TGTGCCAGCACTTCTCTCGCCGCTTCTAGCACAGATACGCAGTATTTT,CASTSLAASSTDTQYF
TRBJ1-1,TRBV20-1,.,.,TGCAGTGCTAGAGATCATAGGCAGTTAATTTGGATGAACACTGAAGCTTTCTTT,CSARDHRQLIWMNTEAFF
TRBJ2-2,TRBV28,few,.,TGTGCCAGCAGTTCGGCCCGGGCGATTGGGGCCGGGGAGCTGTTTTTT,CASSSARAIGAGELFF
TRBJ2-5,TRBV20-1,few,.,TGCAGTTCCGGGACCCCGTACCAAGAGACCCAGTACTTC,CSSGTPYQETQYF
TRBJ1-5,TRBV2,few,TRBD1,TGTGCCACTGCCGGGACAGCGTTCTCTAATCAGCCCCAGCATTTT,CATAGTAFSNQPQHF
TRBJ2-3,TRBV7-2,many,TRBD2,TGTGCCAGCAGCCCCGTGGGTGGGCGGGGGGGTGAAAATACGCAGTATTTT,CASSPVGGRGGENTQYF
TRBJ2-1,TRBV20-1,.,TRBD2,TGCAGTGCTCCCGAGACTAGCGGGGGTCGGGATGAGCAGTTCTTC,CSAPETSGGRDEQFF
TRBJ2-3,TRBV12-3/TRBV12-4,many,TRBD2,TGTGCCAGCAGTTCCCTAGCGGGGGAGCAAATCACAGATACGCAGTATTTT,CASSSLAGEQITDTQYF
TRBJ2-5,TRBV12-3/TRBV12-4,many,TRBD2,TGTGCCAGCAGTCAGACTAGCGGGGGATTTCAAGAGACCCAGTACTTC,CASSQTSGGFQETQYF
TRBJ2-7,TRBV6-1,many,.,TGTGCCAGCAGTGAAGCAGAGGGGAAAAACTACGAGCAGTACTTC,CASSEAEGKNYEQYF
TRBJ1-4,TRBV28,.,.,TGTGCCAGCAGTTTATACGGTGAAACTAATGAAAAACTGTTTTTT,CASSLYGETNEKLFF
TRBJ1-1,TRBV19,.,.,TGTGCCAGTAGTATAGCGTGGGGACGGACGAACACTGAAGCTTTCTTT,CASSIAWGRTNTEAFF
TRBJ2-2,TRBV20-1,few,.,TGCAGTGCTCGACAGGGATCCGGGAGCGGGGAGCTGTTTTTT,CSARQGSGSGELFF
TRBJ1-2,TRBV7-9,.,.,TGTGCCAGCAGCTTAGCAGGAGGGCGTAGCTATGGCTACACCTTC,CASSLAGGRSYGYTF
TRBJ2-2,TRBV7-3,.,.,TGTGCCAGCAGACCTCAGGGCACGAACACCGGGGAGCTGTTTTTT,CASRPQGTNTGELFF
TRBJ2-2,TRBV7-2,many,.,TGTGCCAGCAGCTTAGAGAGGCAGGGAGGCACCGGGGAGCTGTTTTTT,CASSLERQGGTGELFF